The 29 T cell receptor beta chains below all came from one sample that was sequenced in a study of regulatory T cells in long-lasting Graves disease. Specified time point: newly diagnosed GD, antithyroid drugs for less than 3 months. PBMC-extracted RNA yielded the TCR library. Building of the TCR beta libraries involved iRepertoire HTBI primers and Arm-PCR of CDR3 regions. TCRdb called the multiplex PCR reads again in MiXCR, with one record for every CDR3 protein. The table shows about 470,000 distinct CDR3 sequences, with just under 15% occurring only once. This same sample was also part of a study on T cells in Graves' hyperthyroidism and ophthalmopathy.

The sequencing here drew on peripheral blood mononuclear cells (PBMCs), taken at new diagnosis, from a patient treated with antithyroid drugs. The receptors derive from a woman aged 25-40 years with Graves disease.

The rearrangement uses TRBV27 and TRBJ2-4; tentatively, D is TRBD1 (6 bases). Looked up from germline, CDR1 is MNHEY and CDR2 is SMNVEV (reference sequence). The CDR3 runs 16 residues. The V end was cut by 7 bases, the J end by 3 bases, with 19 bases between. The CDR3 spells CASNPASGDLKNIQYF. Here the CDR3 DNA reads TGTGCCAGCAACCCCGCTTCAGGGGATCTCAAAAACATTCAGTACTTC.

In this sample, this clonotype turned up many times. This chain links TRBV2 with TRBJ2-5, with a tentative D call TRBD2 (6 bases). Germline-derived CDR1 and CDR2 are SNHLY and FYNNEI. The V end was cut by 11 bases, the J end by 4 bases, with 17 bases between. This CDR3 has 13 amino acids. The chain's CDR3 is CAGRGRGRETQYF. In DNA form, the CDR3 reads TGTGCCGGACGGGGGAGAGGACGAGAGACCCAGTACTTC.

This clonotype was counted a few times. This rearrangement joins TRBV29-1 to TRBJ1-2, with 10 positions matching TRBD1. Losses at the gene ends were 3 bases for V and 4 bases for J; bases not matched to a gene: 5. CDR1 and CDR2 (germline): SQVTM, ANQGSEA. The CDR3 runs 14 residues. The CDR3 sequence: CSVERTGGIYGYTF. In nucleotides, the CDR3 is TGCAGCGTTGAGAGGACAGGGGGGATCTATGGCTACACCTTC.

This clonotype was counted ten times or more. The genes are TRBV30 and TRBJ2-3; perhaps TRBD2 as D (6 bases). With 0 bases removed from V and 0 bases from J, the gap between germline ends came to 7 bases. The germline CDR1 and CDR2 sequences are GTSNPN and SVGIG (reference sequence). The CDR3 covers 14 residues. DNA of the CDR3: TGTGCCTGGAGTGTGGGGACTAGCACAGATACGCAGTATTTT. Its translation is CAWSVGTSTDTQYF. Full variable domain (rest looked up from reference TRBV30 and TRBJ2-3): SQTIHQWPATLVQPVGSPLSLECTVEGTSNPNLYWYRQAAGRGLQLLFYSVGIGQISSEVPQNLSASRPQDRQFILSSKKLLLSDSGFYLCAWSVGTSTDTQYFGPGTRLTVL.

This clonotype has ten or more counts. V usage is TRBV18 and J usage is TRBJ2-1; 7 nucleotides agree with TRBD2. V dropped 5 bases and J dropped 3; count of bases not matched to a gene: 19. Germline V gives CDR1 KGHSH, CDR2 LQKENI. The CDR3 is 19 residues long. The CDR3 protein is CASSSGGNRLTRNYNEQFF. The CDR3 DNA is TGTGCCAGCTCATCCGGGGGGAACAGGCTCACAAGAAACTACAATGAGCAGTTCTTC.

This clonotype was observed a handful of times. The V call is TRBV25-1, the J call TRBJ1-6, with 7 positions matching TRBD1. This CDR3 spans 14 amino acids. Per germline, CDR1 MGHDK and CDR2 SYGVNS. Germline trimming cut 3 bases from V and 7 bases from J; bases unmatched to any gene: 3. CDR3 coding DNA: TGTGCCAGCAGTGATGACAGGGTGAATTCACCCCTCCACTTT. Amino acid sequence: CASSDDRVNSPLHF.

Only a few counts were recorded for this clonotype. The rearrangement joins TRBV27 to TRBJ2-5; D gene unclear. The CDR3 loop spans 16 amino acids. CDR1 MNHEY and CDR2 SMNVEV come from the germline V gene (reference sequence). The V end was cut by 2 bases, the J end by 5 bases, with 18 bases between. CDR3 amino acids: CASSLSAWWAGETQYF. In DNA form, the CDR3 reads TGTGCCAGCAGTTTAAGTGCTTGGTGGGCCGGTGAGACCCAGTACTTC.

This clonotype was recorded a few times. CDR3 DNA sequence: TGCAGCGTTGAGGCTGGGGGAGGGGATGAGCAGTTCTTC. Translation: CSVEAGGGDEQFF. The chain recombines TRBV29-1 with TRBJ2-1, with 7 nucleotides matching TRBD2. This CDR3 is 13 amino acids long. With 3 bases clipped from V and 8 bases from J, the junction kept 7 bases outside the gene matches. CDR1 and CDR2 (germline): SQVTM, ANQGSEA.

This clonotype was picked up many times. In DNA form, the CDR3 reads TGTGCCACCAGTGATTTGTTGTCCAATGAGCAGTTCTTC. Translated, it gives CATSDLLSNEQFF. The rearrangement joins TRBV24-1 to TRBJ2-1; D remains unclear. Germline CDR1 KGHDR, CDR2 SFDVKD. The CDR3 has 13 residues. The V and J ends lost 0 bases and 6 bases respectively, with 5 bases between them.

This clonotype was counted at least ten times. The CDR3 here is CSARPKKREGRPEQYF. CDR3 bases: TGCAGTGCTAGGCCGAAGAAGCGGGAGGGTAGGCCCGAGCAGTACTTC. The chain links TRBV20-1 to TRBJ2-7; TRBD2 agrees at 10 bases. The germline V gene encodes CDR1 DFQATT and CDR2 SNEGSKA (reference sequence). The CDR3 consists of 16 residues. Trimming cost V 3 bases and J 6 bases; bases outside gene matches: 14.

This clonotype is a singleton in its sample. A read error is the likely source, as a far larger clone sits one nucleotide away. This chain uses TRBV6-1 with TRBJ2-1; TRBD2 aligns across 12 bases. This CDR3 has 16 residues. Germline CDR1 is MNHNS and CDR2 is SASEGT. In DNA form, the CDR3 reads TGCGCCAGCAGTGGGGGGACTAGCGGGTCCGACAATAAGCAGTTCTTC. Amino acid sequence: CASSGGTSGSDNKQFF.

This clonotype was observed at least ten times. The V and J genes are TRBV9 and TRBJ2-7; D is tentatively TRBD1 or TRBD2 (5 bases each). The V gene lost 3 bases and the J gene lost 0 bases, with 13 bases spanning the gap. Germline V gene lookup returns CDR1 SGDLS and CDR2 YYNGEE. This CDR3 comprises 15 residues. CDR3 in amino acids: CASSGSGTSSYEQYF. The CDR3 bases are TGTGCCAGCAGCGGCTCCGGGACCAGCTCCTACGAGCAGTACTTC.

The chain carries TRBV5-4 and TRBJ2-1; the D gene is possibly TRBD2 (5 bases). Trimming took off 4 bases at V and 7 bases at J, with 12 bases between the two ends. There are 13 residues in the CDR3. Germline CDR1 reads SGHNT; CDR2 reads YYREEE (reference sequence). The CDR3, as DNA: TGTGCCAGCAGCCCGGCACTAGGGAATGAGCAGTTCTTC. This gives the protein CASSPALGNEQFF.

The rearrangement links TRBV9 to TRBJ2-1; 11 nucleotides align to TRBD2. The CDR3 loop spans 16 amino acids. CDR1 is SGDLS and CDR2 is YYNGEE in the germline V gene. With 3 bases clipped from V and 5 bases from J, the junction kept 7 bases outside the gene matches. CDR3 amino acids: CASSAIAGGPHNEQFF. DNA of the CDR3: TGTGCCAGCAGCGCAATAGCGGGAGGGCCACACAATGAGCAGTTCTTC.

This clonotype was found many times. This chain joins TRBV7-8 and TRBJ2-3; D is unclear. The V gene lost 5 bases and the J gene lost 4 bases, with 19 bases spanning the gap. The CDR3 loop spans 16 amino acids. Germline lookup yields CDR1 SGHVS and CDR2 FQNEAQ. CDR3 nucleotide sequence: TGTGCCAGCAGCCCGAAGAGACTCCCGGTGGCAGATACGCAGTATTTT. Encoded protein: CASSPKRLPVADTQYF.

This sequence joins TRBV30 and TRBJ1-2; D unclear. The length of the CDR3 is 13 residues. Germline V CDR1 and CDR2: GTSNPN, SVGIG (reference sequence). The ends were cut back, 2 bases at V and 2 bases at J, with 9 bases in the middle. As DNA, the CDR3 is TGTGCCTGGAGTCCGATTTTAAACTATGGCTACACCTTC. Translating gives CAWSPILNYGYTF. The full variable domain, rest sourced from reference TRBV30 and TRBJ1-2, is SQTIHQWPATLVQPVGSPLSLECTVEGTSNPNLYWYRQAAGRGLQLLFYSVGIGQISSEVPQNLSASRPQDRQFILSSKKLLLSDSGFYLCAWSPILNYGYTFGSGTRLTVV.

This clonotype appeared a few times. The CDR3 region has the DNA TGTGCCAGCAGTCCCTTCGGGAGACCATCTGGGGCCAACGTCCTGACTTTC. Protein: CASSPFGRPSGANVLTF. The genes are TRBV28 and TRBJ2-6; weak D call: TRBD2 (6 bases). CDR3 size: 17 residues. V was pared by 5 bases and J by 1 base, with 15 bases between. Germline V gives CDR1 MDHEN, CDR2 SYDVKM.

This chain uses TRBV20-1 with TRBJ1-3; 9 positions match TRBD1. The germline V gene has CDR1 DFQATT and CDR2 SNEGSKA (reference sequence). With V trimmed by 0 bases and J by 4 bases, 7 bases remained unmatched. This CDR3 region has 16 residues. CDR3 amino acids: CSARDAGQGGGNTIYF. In DNA, the CDR3 is TGCAGTGCTAGAGATGCGGGACAGGGTGGGGGAAACACCATATATTTT.

The table lists this clonotype with many counts. This chain connects TRBV5-1 to TRBJ2-5, with a tentative D call TRBD2 (7 bases). Germline CDR1 and CDR2: SGHRS and YFSETQ. CDR3 length: 14 residues. V lost 1 base to trimming and J lost 4 bases, with 11 bases between them. CDR3 region: CASSLRGGGETQYF. The CDR3 DNA is TGCGCCAGCAGCTTGAGGGGAGGGGGAGAGACCCAGTACTTC.

Notes on this clonotype: A much larger clone differs by one base, so this may be a read error. This chain uses TRBV11-2 with TRBJ2-2; D possibly matches TRBD1 or TRBD2 (5 bases each). The CDR3 has 16 residues. Per the germline V gene, CDR1 is SGHAT and CDR2 is FQNNGV. The CDR3: CASSLRGTPNTGELSF. The CDR3 DNA follows: TGTGCCAGCAGCTTACGTGGGACGCCGAACACCGGGGAGCTGTCTTTT.

Many counts were recorded for this clonotype. The chain links TRBV11-2 to TRBJ2-3; D is unclear. V dropped 1 base and J dropped 1 base, with 9 bases sitting between them. The CDR3 length is 15 residues. CDR1 is SGHAT and CDR2 is FQNNGV in the germline V gene. CDR3 coding DNA: TGTGCCAGCAGCTTAGGGGTTTCGCGCACAGATACGCAGTATTTT. Its protein is CASSLGVSRTDTQYF. Based on the CDR3 plus reference TRBV11-2 and TRBJ2-3, the full variable domain is EAGVAQSPRYKIIEKRQSVAFWCNPISGHATLYWYQQILGQGPKLLIQFQNNGVVDDSQLPKDRFSAERLKGVDSTLKIQPAKLEDSAVYLCASSLGVSRTDTQYFGPGTRLTVL.

At least ten counts were recorded for this clonotype. The chain recombines TRBV7-9 with TRBJ2-7, with D unresolved. Germline V lookup: CDR1 SEHNR, CDR2 FQNEAQ (reference sequence). The ends were cut back, 5 bases at V and 4 bases at J, with 15 bases in the middle. The CDR3 loop spans 14 amino acids. Written as DNA, the CDR3 is TGTGCCAGCAGCAGCTTCCCAGATCCATACGAGCAGTACTTC. Its translation: CASSSFPDPYEQYF.

The chain joins TRBV4-1 to TRBJ2-7; D is perhaps TRBD1 (6 bases). The V and J ends lost 1 base and 4 bases respectively, with 20 bases between them. The CDR3 has 17 amino acids. Germline values: CDR1 MGHRA, CDR2 YSYEKL. In DNA, the CDR3 is TGCGCCAGCAGCCAAGCCGAACCGGGACACCCATCTTACGAGCAGTACTTC. Its protein is CASSQAEPGHPSYEQYF.

This clonotype was recorded at least ten times. The CDR3 here is CASSYTGGDSYEQYF. The CDR3, as DNA: TGTGCCAGCAGTTACACAGGGGGCGATTCTTACGAGCAGTACTTC. The V gene is TRBV2, the J gene TRBJ2-7; 9 nucleotides line up with TRBD1. This CDR3 spans 15 amino acids. Trimming removed 5 bases from V and 4 bases from J; junction bases left unmatched: 9. Germline CDR1 reads SNHLY; CDR2 reads FYNNEI. Together with reference TRBV2 and TRBJ2-7, the CDR3 gives the full variable domain: EPEVTQTPSHQVTQMGQEVILRCVPISNHLYFYWYRQILGQKVEFLVSFYNNEISEKSEIFDDQFSVERPDGSNFTLKIRSTKLEDSAMYFCASSYTGGDSYEQYFGPGTRLTVT.

This clonotype showed up many times. The chain couples TRBV9 to TRBJ2-5, with 9 bases lining up with TRBD2. The J call is doubtful: the DNA matches TRBJ2-1 better. CDR3 length: 15 residues. Looked up from germline, CDR1 is SGDLS and CDR2 is YYNGEE. CDR3: CASSVGLAPLNEQFF. CDR3 sequence (DNA): TGTGCCAGCAGCGTGGGACTAGCCCCGCTCAATGAGCAGTTCTTC.

About this clonotype: This may be a read error, as it is one base from a much larger clone. The chain links TRBV7-2 to TRBJ1-1; TRBD1 is a possible D gene (5 bases). The CDR3 has 14 residues. CDR1 and CDR2 (germline): SGHTA, FQGNSA. DNA for the CDR3: TGTGCCGGCAGCTTAAGGGGTGAAGGCACTGAAGCTTTCTTT. Translating it yields CAGSLRGEGTEAFF.

There are a few counts of this clonotype. The gene calls are TRBV5-8 and TRBJ2-7, with D perhaps assigned TRBD1 or TRBD2 (5 bases each). CDR1 SGHTS and CDR2 YDEGEE come from the germline V gene. The CDR3 has 11 amino acids. The germline V and J ends were trimmed by 2 bases and 12 bases, with 12 bases remaining between them. The CDR3: CASSFGATAYF. Here the CDR3 DNA reads TGTGCCAGCAGCTTCGGGGCAACGGCGTACTTC. The full variable domain, its missing parts supplied by reference TRBV5-8 and TRBJ2-7, is EAGVTQSPTHLIKTRGQQATLRCSPISGHTSVYWYQQALGLGLQFLLWYDEGEERNRGNFPPRFSGRQFPNYSSELNVNALELEDSALYLCASSFGATAYFGPGTRLTVT.

This clonotype was observed at least ten times. This chain uses TRBV2 with TRBJ2-3, with TRBD2 identical over 12 bases. Germline V CDR1 and CDR2: SNHLY, FYNNEI. This CDR3 is built from 16 residues. The V segment lost 3 bases and the J segment 5 bases; nucleotides outside the gene matches: 6. The CDR3 DNA reads as TGTGCCAGCAGTGATAAGGCTAGCGGGAGGGAAGATACGCAGTATTTT. It encodes CASSDKASGREDTQYF.

The rearrangement links TRBV27 to TRBJ2-3, with 7 positions matching TRBD2. Germline loops: CDR1 MNHEY, CDR2 SMNVEV (reference sequence). The CDR3 has 16 residues. With V trimmed by 5 bases and J by 4 bases, 12 bases remained unmatched. In nucleotides, the CDR3 is TGTGCCAGCAGTCCCCCGTATGGGAGGGCCCCAGATACGCAGTATTTT. Its translation: CASSPPYGRAPDTQYF.